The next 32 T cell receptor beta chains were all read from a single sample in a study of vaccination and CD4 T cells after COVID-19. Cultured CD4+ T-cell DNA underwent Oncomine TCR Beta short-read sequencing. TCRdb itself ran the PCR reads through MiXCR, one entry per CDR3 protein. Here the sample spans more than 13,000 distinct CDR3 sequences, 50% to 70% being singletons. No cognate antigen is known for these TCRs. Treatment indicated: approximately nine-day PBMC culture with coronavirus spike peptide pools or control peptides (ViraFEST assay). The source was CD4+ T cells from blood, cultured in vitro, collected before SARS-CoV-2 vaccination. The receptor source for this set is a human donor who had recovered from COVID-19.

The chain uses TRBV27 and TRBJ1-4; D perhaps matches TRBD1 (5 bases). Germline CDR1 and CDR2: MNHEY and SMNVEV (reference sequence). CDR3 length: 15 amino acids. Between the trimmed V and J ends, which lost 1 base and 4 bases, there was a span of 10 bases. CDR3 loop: CASSLFRQLNEKLFF. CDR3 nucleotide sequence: TGTGCCAGCAGTTTATTTCGACAGCTTAATGAAAAACTGTTTTTT.

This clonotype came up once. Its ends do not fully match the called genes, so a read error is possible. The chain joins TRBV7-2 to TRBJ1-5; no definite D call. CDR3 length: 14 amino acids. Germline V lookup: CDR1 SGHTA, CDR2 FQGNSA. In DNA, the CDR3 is TGTGCCAGCAGCTTAATGGATAGCAATCAGCCCCAGCAATTT. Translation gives CASSLMDSNQPQQF.

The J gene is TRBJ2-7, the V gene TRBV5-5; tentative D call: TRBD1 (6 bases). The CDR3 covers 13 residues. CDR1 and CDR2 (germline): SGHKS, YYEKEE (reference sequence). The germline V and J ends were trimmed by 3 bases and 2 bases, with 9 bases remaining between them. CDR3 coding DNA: TGTGCCAGCAGCTCGGACAGACCCTACGAGCAGTACTTC. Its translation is CASSSDRPYEQYF.

CDR3 residues: CASSRLRDPNYEQYF. In DNA form, the CDR3 reads TGTGCCAGCAGCCGTTTACGAGATCCTAACTACGAGCAGTACTTC. The chain couples TRBV7-2 to TRBJ2-7; D remains ambiguous. CDR3 size: 15 residues. Per germline, CDR1 SGHTA and CDR2 FQGNSA. With 5 bases removed from V and 3 bases from J, the gap between germline ends came to 17 bases.

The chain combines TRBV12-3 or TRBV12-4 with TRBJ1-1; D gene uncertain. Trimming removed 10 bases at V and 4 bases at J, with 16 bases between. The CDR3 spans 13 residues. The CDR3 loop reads CAIRISGFTEAFF. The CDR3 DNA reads TGTGCCATCCGAATAAGTGGGTTCACTGAAGCTTTCTTT.

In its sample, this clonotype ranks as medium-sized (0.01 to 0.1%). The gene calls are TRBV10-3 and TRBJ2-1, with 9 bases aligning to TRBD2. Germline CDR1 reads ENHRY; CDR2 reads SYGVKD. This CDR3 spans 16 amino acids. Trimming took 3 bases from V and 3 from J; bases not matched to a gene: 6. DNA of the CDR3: TGTGCCATCAGTGATGTTCGCGGGGGGGACTACAATGAGCAGTTCTTC. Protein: CAISDVRGGDYNEQFF.

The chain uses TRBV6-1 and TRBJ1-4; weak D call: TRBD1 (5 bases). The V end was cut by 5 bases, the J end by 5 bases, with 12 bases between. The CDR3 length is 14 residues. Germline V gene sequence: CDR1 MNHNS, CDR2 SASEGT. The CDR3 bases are TGTGCCAGCAGTCGACAGCTAGTAAATGAAAAACTGTTTTTT. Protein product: CASSRQLVNEKLFF.

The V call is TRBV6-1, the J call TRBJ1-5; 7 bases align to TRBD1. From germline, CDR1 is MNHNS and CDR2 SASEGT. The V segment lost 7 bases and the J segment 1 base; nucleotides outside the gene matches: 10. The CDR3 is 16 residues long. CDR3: CASIRQGVRSNQPQHF. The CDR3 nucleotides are TGTGCCAGCATCCGACAGGGCGTTCGGAGCAATCAGCCCCAGCATTTT.

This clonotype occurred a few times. The CDR3 loop is CASSLSSTGGSTEAFF. The CDR3 bases are TGTGCCAGCAGTTTAAGTTCGACAGGGGGCAGCACTGAAGCTTTCTTT. The chain uses TRBV27 and TRBJ1-1; TRBD1 aligns across 10 bases. This CDR3 contains 16 residues. CDR1 MNHEY and CDR2 SMNVEV come from the germline V gene (reference sequence). Losses at the gene ends were 2 bases for V and 4 bases for J; bases not matched to a gene: 7.

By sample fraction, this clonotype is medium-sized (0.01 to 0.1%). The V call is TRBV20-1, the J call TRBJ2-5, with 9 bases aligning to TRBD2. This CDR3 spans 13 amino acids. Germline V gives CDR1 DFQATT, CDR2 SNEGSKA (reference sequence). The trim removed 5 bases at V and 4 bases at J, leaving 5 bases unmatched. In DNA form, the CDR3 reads TGCAGTGCTCGGCTAGCGGGAAGAGAGACCCAGTACTTC. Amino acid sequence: CSARLAGRETQYF.

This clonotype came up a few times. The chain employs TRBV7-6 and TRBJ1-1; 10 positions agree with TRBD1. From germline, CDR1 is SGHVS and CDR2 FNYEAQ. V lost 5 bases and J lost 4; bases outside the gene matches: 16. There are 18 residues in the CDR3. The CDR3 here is CASSRNMVGQGTPTEAFF. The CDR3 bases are TGTGCCAGCAGCCGAAATATGGTGGGACAGGGGACCCCCACTGAAGCTTTCTTT.

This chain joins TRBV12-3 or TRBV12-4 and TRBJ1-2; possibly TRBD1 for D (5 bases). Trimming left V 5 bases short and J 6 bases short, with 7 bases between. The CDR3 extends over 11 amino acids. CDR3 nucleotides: TGTGCCAGCAGTCTCAGGGATGGCTACACCTTC. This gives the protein CASSLRDGYTF.

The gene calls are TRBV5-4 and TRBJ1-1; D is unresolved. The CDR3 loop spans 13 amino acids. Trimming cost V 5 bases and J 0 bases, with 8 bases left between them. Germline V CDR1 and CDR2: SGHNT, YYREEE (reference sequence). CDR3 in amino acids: CASRQRLNTEAFF. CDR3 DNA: TGTGCCAGCAGGCAGCGGCTGAACACTGAAGCTTTCTTT.

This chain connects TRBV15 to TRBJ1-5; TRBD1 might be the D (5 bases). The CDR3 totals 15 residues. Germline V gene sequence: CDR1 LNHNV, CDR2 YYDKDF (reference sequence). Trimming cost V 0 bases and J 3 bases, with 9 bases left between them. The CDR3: CATSRDQGANQPQHF. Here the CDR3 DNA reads TGTGCCACCAGCAGAGACCAGGGAGCCAATCAGCCCCAGCATTTT.

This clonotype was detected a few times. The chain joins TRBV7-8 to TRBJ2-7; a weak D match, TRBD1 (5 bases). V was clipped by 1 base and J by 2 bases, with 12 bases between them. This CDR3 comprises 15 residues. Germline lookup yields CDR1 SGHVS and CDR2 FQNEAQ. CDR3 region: CASSLDPGKPYEQYF. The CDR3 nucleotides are TGTGCCAGCAGCTTAGACCCAGGGAAGCCCTACGAGCAGTACTTC.

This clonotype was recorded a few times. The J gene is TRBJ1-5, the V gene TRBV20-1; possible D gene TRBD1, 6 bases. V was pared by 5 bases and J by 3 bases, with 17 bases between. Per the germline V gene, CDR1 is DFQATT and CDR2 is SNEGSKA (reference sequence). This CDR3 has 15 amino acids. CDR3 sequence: CSAVGQLNFNQPQHF. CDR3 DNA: TGCAGTGCTGTCGGACAGTTAAACTTCAATCAGCCCCAGCATTTT.

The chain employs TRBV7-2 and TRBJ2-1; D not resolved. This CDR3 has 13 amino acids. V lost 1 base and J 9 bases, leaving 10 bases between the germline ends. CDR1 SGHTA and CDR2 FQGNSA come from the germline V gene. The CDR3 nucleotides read TGTGCCAGCAGCTTAGTCCTAAACGCTGAGCAGTTCTTC. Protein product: CASSLVLNAEQFF.

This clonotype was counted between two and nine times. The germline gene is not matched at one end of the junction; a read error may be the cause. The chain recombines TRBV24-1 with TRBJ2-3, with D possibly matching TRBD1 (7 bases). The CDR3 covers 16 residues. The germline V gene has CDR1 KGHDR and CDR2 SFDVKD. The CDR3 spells CATSDFAGQNTDTQYF. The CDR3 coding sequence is TGTGCCACCAGCGATTTTGCGGGACAGAACACAGATACGCAGTATTTT.

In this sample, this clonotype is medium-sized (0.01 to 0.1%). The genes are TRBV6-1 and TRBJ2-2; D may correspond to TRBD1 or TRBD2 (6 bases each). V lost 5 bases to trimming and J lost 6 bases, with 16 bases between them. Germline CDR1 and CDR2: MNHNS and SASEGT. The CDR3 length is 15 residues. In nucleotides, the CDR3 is TGTGCCAGCAGTCGGGAAGGGGGGCGGCCCGGGGAGCTGTTTTTT. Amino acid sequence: CASSREGGRPGELFF.

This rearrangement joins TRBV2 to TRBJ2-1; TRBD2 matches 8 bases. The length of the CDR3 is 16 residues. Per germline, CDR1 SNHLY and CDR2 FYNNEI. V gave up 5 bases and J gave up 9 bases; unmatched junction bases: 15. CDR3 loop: CASSSTGTGRASEQFF. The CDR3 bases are TGTGCCAGCAGTTCTACCGGGACCGGGAGGGCAAGTGAGCAGTTCTTC.

The CDR3 DNA follows: TGTGCCAGCAGCAGGGGCAGGGGGAGCACTGAAGCTTTCTTT. Translation gives CASSRGRGSTEAFF. The genes are TRBV11-3 and TRBJ1-1; 7 positions match TRBD1. V was clipped by 5 bases and J by 4 bases; unmatched bases: 7. This CDR3 is 14 amino acids long. The germline gives CDR1 SGHNT, CDR2 YENEEA.

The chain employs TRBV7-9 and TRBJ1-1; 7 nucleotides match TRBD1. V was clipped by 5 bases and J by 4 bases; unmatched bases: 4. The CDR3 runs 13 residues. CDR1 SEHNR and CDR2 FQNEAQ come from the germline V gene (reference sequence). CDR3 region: CASSRQGGTEAFF. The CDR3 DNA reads TGTGCCAGCAGCCGACAGGGAGGCACTGAAGCTTTCTTT.

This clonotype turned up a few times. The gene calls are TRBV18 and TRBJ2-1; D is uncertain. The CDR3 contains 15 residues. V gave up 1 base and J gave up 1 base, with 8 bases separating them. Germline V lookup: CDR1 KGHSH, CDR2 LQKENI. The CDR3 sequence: CASSPLQRSYNEQFF. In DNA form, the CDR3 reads TGTGCCAGCTCACCACTCCAACGATCCTACAATGAGCAGTTCTTC.

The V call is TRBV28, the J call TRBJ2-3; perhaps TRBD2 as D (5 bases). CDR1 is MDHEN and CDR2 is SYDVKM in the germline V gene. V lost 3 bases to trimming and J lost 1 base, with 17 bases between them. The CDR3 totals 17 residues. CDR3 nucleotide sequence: TGTGCCAGCAGTTTGAATGGGCCGGGAACCCGCACAGATACGCAGTATTTT. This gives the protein CASSLNGPGTRTDTQYF.

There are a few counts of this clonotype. DNA of the CDR3: TGTGCCAGCAGCTTCACGCCCTCACAGGGTTCCGAGCAGTACTTC. Translated: CASSFTPSQGSEQYF. The V gene is TRBV11-3, the J gene TRBJ2-7, with D perhaps matching TRBD1 (6 bases). Germline-derived CDR1 and CDR2 are SGHNT and YENEEA. V lost 3 bases to trimming and J lost 6 bases, with 18 bases between them. This CDR3 spans 15 amino acids.

This CDR3 reads CASSLEGARYGELFF. The CDR3 bases are TGTGCCAGCAGCTTAGAGGGAGCCCGTTACGGGGAGCTGTTTTTT. The chain is built from TRBV7-2 and TRBJ2-2; D perhaps matches TRBD2 (5 bases). The CDR3 is 15 residues long. Trimming took 1 base from V and 7 from J, leaving 13 bases between them. Germline V gene lookup returns CDR1 SGHTA and CDR2 FQGNSA.

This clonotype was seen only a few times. This CDR3 reads CSARPLTGSFPCTF. Written as DNA, the CDR3 is TGCAGTGCTAGACCCTTGACAGGGAGCTTTCCCTGCACCTTC. The J gene is TRBJ1-2, the V gene TRBV20-1, with 7 bases lining up with TRBD1. V gave up 2 bases and J gave up 13 bases; unmatched junction bases: 16. The CDR3 spans 14 residues. Germline V gene sequence: CDR1 DFQATT, CDR2 SNEGSKA (reference sequence).

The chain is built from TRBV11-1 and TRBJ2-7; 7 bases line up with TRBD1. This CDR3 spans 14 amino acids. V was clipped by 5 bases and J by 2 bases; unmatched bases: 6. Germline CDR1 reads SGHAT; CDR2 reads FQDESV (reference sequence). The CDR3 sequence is CASSENRGPYEQYF. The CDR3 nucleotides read TGTGCCAGCAGCGAGAACAGGGGTCCCTACGAGCAGTACTTC.

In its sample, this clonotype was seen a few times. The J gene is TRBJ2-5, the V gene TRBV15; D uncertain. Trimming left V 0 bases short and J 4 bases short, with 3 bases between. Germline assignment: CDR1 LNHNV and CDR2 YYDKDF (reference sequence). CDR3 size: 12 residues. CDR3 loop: CATSRDSETQYF. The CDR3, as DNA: TGTGCCACCAGCAGAGATTCAGAGACCCAGTACTTC.

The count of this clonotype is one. The DNA of the CDR3 is TGTGCCAGCAGGGACTCGAGCGGGAGCTCCTACGAGCAGTACTTC. Residues: CASRDSSGSSYEQYF. This rearrangement joins TRBV6-2 or TRBV6-3 to TRBJ2-7, with TRBD2 matching 8 bases. This CDR3 is built from 15 residues. The J segment lost 0 bases and the V segment lost 6 bases, leaving 7 bases of the junction unmatched. Germline CDR1 MNHEY, CDR2 SVGEGT.

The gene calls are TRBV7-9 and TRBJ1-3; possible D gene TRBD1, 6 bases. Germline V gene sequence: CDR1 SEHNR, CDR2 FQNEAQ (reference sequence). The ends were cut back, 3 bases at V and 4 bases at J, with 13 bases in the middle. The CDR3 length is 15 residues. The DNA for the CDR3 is TGTGCCAGCAGCTTGTTTACAGGGACAGGAAACACCATATATTTT. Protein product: CASSLFTGTGNTIYF.

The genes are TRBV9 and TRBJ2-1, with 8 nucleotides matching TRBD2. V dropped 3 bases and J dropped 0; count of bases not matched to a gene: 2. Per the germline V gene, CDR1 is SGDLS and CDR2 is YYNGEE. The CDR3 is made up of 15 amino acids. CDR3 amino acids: CASSGSGTSYNEQFF. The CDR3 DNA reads TGTGCCAGCAGCGGTAGCGGGACCTCCTACAATGAGCAGTTCTTC.